These 3 T cell receptor beta chains originate from one sample sequenced in a study of neurological immune-mediated disorders (dated by TCRdb to about 2019). Library generation was performed with 5' RACE. TCRdb lists the instrument as Illumina HiSeq 2500. The public sequencing data were trimmed at Q25 with fastp and processed into clonotypes with MiXCR by TCRdb, which kept only in-frame beta chains. Rows with one shared CDR3 protein collapse into an entry with the most common genes and DNA. The sample yields around 100,000 distinct CDR3 sequences; more than 10% were counted once. More than 2.5% of the sample is held by the ten biggest clonotypes. What this sample's time point label stands for: longitudinal time-point 3. What was sequenced was PBMCs. Receptors originate from a female donor with HTLV-1-associated myelopathy (HAM/TSP).

The sample holds one count of this clonotype. A much bigger clone sits one base away, suggesting this may be a read error. The chain links TRBV4-1 to TRBJ2-3, with D maybe TRBD2 (6 bases). The germline CDR1 and CDR2 sequences are MGHRA and YSYEKL. CDR3 length equals 16 residues. The CDR3 region has the DNA TGCGCCAGCAGCAAAGATAGCGGTCTCTTCACAGATACGCAGTATTTT. This codes for CASSKDSGLFTDTQYF.

This clonotype occurred many times. The rearrangement joins TRBV20-1 to TRBJ2-2, with D unclear. The CDR3 consists of 13 residues. Per the germline V gene, CDR1 is DFQATT and CDR2 is SNEGSKA (reference sequence). With 7 bases removed from V and 1 base from J, the gap between germline ends came to 10 bases. CDR3 protein: CSVKALNTGELFF. The CDR3 DNA reads as TGCAGTGTCAAGGCGCTGAACACCGGGGAGCTGTTTTTT.

The J gene is TRBJ2-3, the V gene TRBV6-4; perhaps TRBD1 as D (5 bases). The V and J ends lost 4 bases and 2 bases respectively, with 13 bases between them. Germline loops: CDR1 MRHNA, CDR2 SNTAGT. CDR3 length: 15 residues. The CDR3 nucleotides are TGTGCCAGCAGTGTCATTGGACAACACACAGATACGCAGTATTTT. It translates to CASSVIGQHTDTQYF.